Listed below are T cell receptor beta chains from one sample, sequenced in a study of Graves' ophthalmopathy and Graves' hyperthyroidism. Each CDR3 protein gets one entry after TCRdb re-called the multiplex PCR reads with MiXCR. The data hold 580,000 or so distinct CDR3 sequences, with about 35% observed a single time. The specimen sequenced was peripheral blood or thyroid tissue (not recorded which). The receptors originated from an adult man with Graves' hyperthyroidism. The CDR3 runs from the conserved cysteine through the conserved F or W. The order of the fields is V gene, clone size, D gene, J gene, CDR3 DNA, CDR3 protein. The D gene is left open where the match is weak. Clone sizes are given selectively: once, few, many, or a class where the clone is expanded.

V: TRBV24-1; size: .; D: .; J: TRBJ2-5; DNA: TGTGCCACCAGTCCAGGGGGGAATTTACAAGAGACCCAGTACTTC; CDR3: CATSPGGNLQETQYF
V: TRBV7-9; size: many; D: .; J: TRBJ2-7; DNA: TGTGCCAGCAGCTTAGACCCCTGGGCAATATCCTACGAGCAGTACTTC; CDR3: CASSLDPWAISYEQYF
V: TRBV13; size: many; D: .; J: TRBJ1-1; DNA: TGTGCCAGCAGCTTAGTCACGGATTTGACTGAAGCTTTCTTT; CDR3: CASSLVTDLTEAFF
V: TRBV19; size: many; D: TRBD1; J: TRBJ1-1; DNA: TGTGCCACCCACGACAGGGTGGCTGAAGCTTTCTTT; CDR3: CATHDRVAEAFF
V: TRBV9; size: .; D: .; J: TRBJ2-7; DNA: TGTGCCAGCTCACCACTATCCCCTCCTGGGGAGCAGTACTTC; CDR3: CASSPLSPPGEQYF
V: TRBV29-1; size: .; D: TRBD2; J: TRBJ2-7; DNA: TGCAGCGTCATAGCGGGTTACAATGAGCAGTACTTC; CDR3: CSVIAGYNEQYF
V: TRBV6-5; size: many; D: .; J: TRBJ2-5; DNA: TGTGCCAGCAGTTCCCCACGGTTAGCAACACAAGAGACCCAGTACTTC; CDR3: CASSSPRLATQETQYF
V: TRBV7-2; size: .; D: .; J: TRBJ2-7; DNA: TGTGCCGGCAGTTTCCGGGGCGAGCAGTACTTC; CDR3: CAGSFRGEQYF
V: TRBV20-1; size: few; D: .; J: TRBJ1-5; DNA: TGCAGTGCTAGACCGGGACGCGGCCAAGAGACCCAGCATTTT; CDR3: CSARPGRGQETQHF
V: TRBV7-6; size: few; D: .; J: TRBJ1-4; DNA: TGTGCCAGCAGTCGATTGGGGTTCACTAATGAAAAACTGTTTTTT; CDR3: CASSRLGFTNEKLFF
V: TRBV29-1; size: .; D: .; J: TRBJ1-2; DNA: TGCAGCGTTGGTACGGTGAATGGCTACACCTTC; CDR3: CSVGTVNGYTF
V: TRBV2; size: .; D: .; J: TRBJ2-3; DNA: TGTGCCAGCAGTGAAACGTGGGGGGGCACAGATACGCAGTATTTT; CDR3: CASSETWGGTDTQYF
V: TRBV27; size: many; D: .; J: TRBJ2-2; DNA: TGTGCCAGCTTAGCTCTTATCACCGGGGAGCTGTTTTTT; CDR3: CASLALITGELFF
V: TRBV29-1; size: many; D: .; J: TRBJ1-2; DNA: TGCAGCGTCGACAGTACTTCTAACTATGGCTACACCTTC; CDR3: CSVDSTSNYGYTF
V: TRBV5-1; size: many; D: .; J: TRBJ1-1; DNA: TGCGCCAGCAGCTTGGTAAGGGGGGAGCGGGCTGTGACTGAAGCTTTCTTT; CDR3: CASSLVRGERAVTEAFF
V: TRBV29-1; size: many; D: TRBD1; J: TRBJ2-5; DNA: TGCAGCGTTGAAGGCTTTTCCCATTCGGGACAGCCTTTCCAAGAGACCCAGTACTTC; CDR3: CSVEGFSHSGQPFQETQYF
V: TRBV5-8; size: many; D: .; J: TRBJ1-5; DNA: TGTGCCAGCAGTTCAAACCAAGCGCAGCCCCAGCATTTT; CDR3: CASSSNQAQPQHF
V: TRBV7-2; size: .; D: .; J: TRBJ1-5; DNA: TGTACCAGCGCCGACGGGGCAAGTCAGCCCCAGCATTTT; CDR3: CTSADGASQPQHF
V: TRBV29-1; size: many; D: TRBD1; J: TRBJ1-6; DNA: TGCAGCGTCGTTGACAGGGAGTATTCACCCCTCCACTTT; CDR3: CSVVDREYSPLHF
V: TRBV28; size: .; D: .; J: TRBJ1-3; DNA: TGTGCCAGCAGTTTAATGCAGGGTAGGGGAAACACCATATATTTT; CDR3: CASSLMQGRGNTIYF
V: TRBV5-1; size: many; D: .; J: TRBJ2-7; DNA: TGCGCCAGCAGTCCCGTCAGGGATTCGACCTACGAGCAGTACTTC; CDR3: CASSPVRDSTYEQYF
V: TRBV7-2; size: .; D: TRBD1; J: TRBJ2-7; DNA: TGTGCCAGCAGCTTAGGAGTCGGGCGGGGACAGGGGGACTACGAGCAGTACTTC; CDR3: CASSLGVGRGQGDYEQYF
V: TRBV10-3; size: .; D: TRBD2; J: TRBJ2-2; DNA: TGTGCCATCAGAACAAGCGGGGGGGACACCGGGGAGCTGTTTTTT; CDR3: CAIRTSGGDTGELFF
V: TRBV24-1; size: .; D: .; J: TRBJ2-7; DNA: TGTGCCACCAGTGACCCTACGAGGGGGGGCGAGCAGTACTTC; CDR3: CATSDPTRGGEQYF
V: TRBV5-1; size: few; D: .; J: TRBJ1-4; DNA: TGCGCCAGCAGCGCCAGGGCCCAAGGTGGTGAAAAACTGTTTTTT; CDR3: CASSARAQGGEKLFF
V: TRBV20-1; size: many; D: .; J: TRBJ1-5; DNA: TGCAGTGCCGTTCCCTCGGGAAATCAGCCCCAGCATTTT; CDR3: CSAVPSGNQPQHF
V: TRBV27; size: .; D: .; J: TRBJ2-5; DNA: TGTGCCAGCAGTCCGATTAGCGGCCAAGAGACCCAGTACTTC; CDR3: CASSPISGQETQYF
V: TRBV4-1; size: .; D: TRBD2; J: TRBJ2-7; DNA: TGCGCCAGCAGCCAAGTTCGCGGGGGGGTCACCTACGAGCAGTACTTC; CDR3: CASSQVRGGVTYEQYF
V: TRBV4-1; size: .; D: .; J: TRBJ1-6; DNA: TGCGCCAGCAGCCAAAAGGCCTCGGGGCCCTCCTATAATTCACCCCTCCACTTT; CDR3: CASSQKASGPSYNSPLHF
V: TRBV5-1; size: .; D: .; J: TRBJ2-5; DNA: TGCGCCAGCAGCTTGGATGTGGTGGCCCAAGAGACCCAGTACTTC; CDR3: CASSLDVVAQETQYF
V: TRBV7-8; size: many; D: TRBD1; J: TRBJ1-1; DNA: TGTGCCAGCAGCTTAAAGGAGCCTTGGGACAGGAGGAACACTGAAGCTTTCTTT; CDR3: CASSLKEPWDRRNTEAFF
V: TRBV27; size: .; D: TRBD2; J: TRBJ2-7; DNA: TGTGCCAGCAGTCGAAGCGGGGCTACCTACGAGCAGTACTTC; CDR3: CASSRSGATYEQYF
V: TRBV20-1; size: many; D: .; J: TRBJ1-2; DNA: TGCAGTGCTAGAGTCTTCGGCACGTATGGCTACACCTTC; CDR3: CSARVFGTYGYTF
V: TRBV7-8; size: .; D: .; J: TRBJ1-4; DNA: TGTGCCAGCAGCTTAGCTGGCGGGGCTAATGAAAAACTGTTTTTT; CDR3: CASSLAGGANEKLFF
V: TRBV7-8; size: .; D: TRBD1; J: TRBJ1-5; DNA: TGTGCCAGCAGCTCCGGAGACAGGGGGGAACAGCCCCAGCATTTT; CDR3: CASSSGDRGEQPQHF
V: TRBV7-2; size: .; D: .; J: TRBJ2-7; DNA: TGTGCCAGCAGCTTAGCGCTGGCTAGAGTCGAGCAGTACTTC; CDR3: CASSLALARVEQYF
V: TRBV2; size: once; D: .; J: TRBJ2-7; DNA: TGTGCCAGCAGCAGTTTTCTCTACGAGCAGTACTTC; CDR3: CASSSFLYEQYF
V: TRBV29-1; size: few; D: TRBD2; J: TRBJ2-3; DNA: TGCAGCGTAGAGCCTTGGACTAGCGCGGTCACAGATACGCAGTATTTT; CDR3: CSVEPWTSAVTDTQYF
V: TRBV7-9; size: many; D: .; J: TRBJ2-5; DNA: TGTGCCAGCAGCTTACCGAGGGTTTCAGAGACCCAGTACTTC; CDR3: CASSLPRVSETQYF
V: TRBV20-1; size: many; D: .; J: TRBJ2-5; DNA: TGCAGTGCTAGAGATGGGGGCGGGGGCGCCTCTCAAGAGACCCAGTACTTC; CDR3: CSARDGGGGASQETQYF
V: TRBV5-1; size: .; D: TRBD1; J: TRBJ2-5; DNA: TGCGCCAGCAGCCGGGGACAGATACAAGAGACCCAGTACTTC; CDR3: CASSRGQIQETQYF
V: TRBV15; size: .; D: TRBD2; J: TRBJ2-5; DNA: TGTGCCACCAGCAGGGTTATAGCGGGGGTAGAGACCCAGTACTTC; CDR3: CATSRVIAGVETQYF
V: TRBV7-2; size: many; D: .; J: TRBJ2-7; DNA: TGTGCCAGCAGCTTAGAGATTGGGGGCGGAGGGGAACCCTACGAGCAGTACTTC; CDR3: CASSLEIGGGGEPYEQYF
V: TRBV5-5; size: .; D: TRBD2; J: TRBJ2-7; DNA: TGTGCCAGCAGTCCTAGTGGTGGGGCGGGGGCCTACGAGCAGTACTTC; CDR3: CASSPSGGAGAYEQYF
V: TRBV12-3/TRBV12-4; size: once; D: .; J: TRBJ2-5; DNA: TGTGCCAGCAGCGGACAGAGGGCAGACCAAGAGACCCAGTACTTC; CDR3: CASSGQRADQETQYF
V: TRBV10-3; size: few; D: .; J: TRBJ2-1; DNA: TGTGCCATCAGTGTGGGGGATTGGAATGAGCAGTTCTTC; CDR3: CAISVGDWNEQFF
V: TRBV9; size: many; D: .; J: TRBJ1-4; DNA: TGTGCCAGCAGCCCTGGTGGGGCGGAACTGTTTTTT; CDR3: CASSPGGAELFF
V: TRBV7-9; size: .; D: TRBD2; J: TRBJ2-3; DNA: TGTGCCAGCAGCTTAGTAATAGCGGGAGGCGCAGATACGCAGTATTTT; CDR3: CASSLVIAGGADTQYF
V: TRBV19; size: .; D: TRBD1; J: TRBJ1-5; DNA: TGTGCCAGTAGTATCTTATATGGACAGGGAAATCAGCCCCAGCATTTT; CDR3: CASSILYGQGNQPQHF
V: TRBV20-1; size: many; D: .; J: TRBJ1-5; DNA: TGCAGTGCTAGCCTGGGGGCTAATCAGCCCCAGCATTTT; CDR3: CSASLGANQPQHF
V: TRBV6-5; size: many; D: .; J: TRBJ1-6; DNA: TGTGCCAGCAGTGAACGCTGGGATAGTTCACCCCTCCACTTT; CDR3: CASSERWDSSPLHF
V: TRBV7-9; size: .; D: TRBD1; J: TRBJ2-2; DNA: TGTGCCAGCAGCTTACGGACAGGAGGCTATGGCTACACCGGGGAGCTGTTTTTT; CDR3: CASSLRTGGYGYTGELFF
V: TRBV19; size: many; D: .; J: TRBJ2-2; DNA: TGTGCCAGTAGTTGGTTCGGGGAGCTGTTTTTT; CDR3: CASSWFGELFF
V: TRBV9; size: many; D: .; J: TRBJ2-5; DNA: TGTGCCAGCAGCGTAGCAGGGGGAGGGGGAGAGACCCAGTACTTC; CDR3: CASSVAGGGGETQYF
V: TRBV2; size: .; D: TRBD2; J: TRBJ2-1; DNA: TGTGCCAGCAGTGTTCCAGCGGGGAGTTACAATGAGCAGTTCTTC; CDR3: CASSVPAGSYNEQFF
V: TRBV7-9; size: many; D: .; J: TRBJ2-5; DNA: TGTGCCAGCAGCCTCCGGGACTGGGAGACCCAGTACTTC; CDR3: CASSLRDWETQYF